This entry describes one T cell receptor (beta chain). This sample is drawn from a study of blood T cell repertoires in COVID-19. Study overall: Samples of COVID-19 (acute and convalescent) were obtained from the United States, Italy and Spain.

Germline CDR1 reads SGHRS; CDR2 reads YFSETQ. The trim removed 4 bases at V and 2 bases at J, leaving 3 bases unmatched. This CDR3 comprises 13 residues. TCRdb keeps only in-frame clones here, not all; method: immunoSEQ multiplex PCR. Of about 240,000 clones listed, over 80% are singletons. The source material was peripheral blood. This TCR was recovered from a young man who had recovered from COVID-19. The gene calls are TRBV5-1 and TRBJ2-7; 7 nucleotides align to TRBD1. CDR3 DNA: TGCGCCAGCAGCCCACAGGGGACCTACGAGCAGTACTTC. Its protein product is CASSPQGTYEQYF.